One sample yielded the 20 T cell receptor beta chains listed below, sequenced in a study of control samples from healthy donors and cancer patients. Clones were sequenced by immunoSEQ multiplex PCR, and TCRdb holds only the in-frame ones, with some missing. In the table there are about 160,000 clones, approximately 96% of which are singletons. Specimen: blood. These receptors originate from a woman aged 40 to 50 in good health.

The chain uses TRBV7-9 and TRBJ1-4; D remains ambiguous. The V end was cut by 0 bases, the J end by 6 bases, with 11 bases between. The germline gives CDR1 SEHNR, CDR2 FQNEAQ (reference sequence). The CDR3 contains 15 residues. The CDR3 is CASSLAETFYEKLFF. The CDR3 bases are TGTGCCAGCAGCTTAGCCGAGACATTCTATGAAAAACTGTTTTTT.

This clone was seen just once. The rearrangement links TRBV9 to TRBJ2-4; the D gene could be TRBD1 or TRBD2 (5 bases each). The CDR3 loop spans 16 amino acids. V lost 4 bases and J 0 bases, leaving 14 bases between the germline ends. Germline values: CDR1 SGDLS, CDR2 YYNGEE. CDR3 bases: TGTGCCAGCAGCAAGGCCGGGACCGAAGCCAAAAACATTCAGTACTTC. Translation: CASSKAGTEAKNIQYF.

V gene TRBV19 combines with J gene TRBJ1-2; D gene ambiguous. Germline V gene lookup returns CDR1 LNHDA and CDR2 SQIVND (reference sequence). Trimming pared 9 bases from V and 2 bases from J, leaving 25 bases between. The CDR3 consists of 17 residues. The CDR3 region has the DNA TGTGCCAGCCAACAAACCGGGATCCCGGTGGGCAACTATGGCTACACCTTC. Its translation: CASQQTGIPVGNYGYTF.

The J gene is TRBJ2-2, the V gene TRBV10-3; 9 positions match TRBD1. V dropped 3 bases and J dropped 4; count of bases not matched to a gene: 12. This CDR3 spans 18 amino acids. Germline CDR1 is ENHRY and CDR2 is SYGVKD. The CDR3: CAISDMTGGGRATGELFF. DNA of the CDR3: TGTGCCATCAGTGACATGACAGGGGGAGGGAGAGCCACCGGGGAGCTGTTTTTT.

The chain uses TRBV12-3 or TRBV12-4 and TRBJ1-2; D unclear. The CDR3 has 13 residues. Trimming took off 2 bases at V and 0 bases at J, with 4 bases between the two ends. In DNA form, the CDR3 reads TGTGCCAGCAGTTTAACTACTAACTATGGCTACACCTTC. It translates to CASSLTTNYGYTF.

The chain uses TRBV5-5 and TRBJ1-1; D is unresolved. This CDR3 has 13 amino acids. From germline, CDR1 is SGHKS and CDR2 YYEKEE (reference sequence). Trimming pared 0 bases from V and 6 bases from J, leaving 9 bases between. CDR3 protein: CASSLGPWSEAFF. The CDR3 coding sequence is TGTGCCAGCAGCTTGGGTCCGTGGTCTGAAGCTTTCTTT.

The chain employs TRBV30 and TRBJ2-5; D call uncertain. The CDR3 is 12 amino acids. V lost 2 bases to trimming and J lost 0 bases, with 4 bases between them. The germline V gene has CDR1 GTSNPN and CDR2 SVGIG (reference sequence). In DNA form, the CDR3 reads TGTGCCTGGAGTTGGTACCAAGAGACCCAGTACTTC. Protein product: CAWSWYQETQYF.

The CDR3 region is CSASYRPGGNTEAFF. As DNA, the CDR3 is TGCAGTGCTAGTTACCGTCCAGGGGGTAACACTGAAGCTTTCTTT. The chain carries TRBV20-1 and TRBJ1-1; 7 nucleotides agree with TRBD1. The CDR3 has 15 residues. CDR1 and CDR2 (germline): DFQATT, SNEGSKA (reference sequence). After removal of 3 bases from V and 2 bases from J, the junction contained 9 bases not matched to a gene.

The sample holds one count of this clone. The rearrangement links TRBV7-2 to TRBJ1-3; D may be TRBD1 (5 bases). V lost 1 base, J lost 2 bases, and 9 bases lay in between. The CDR3 has 15 amino acids. Germline CDR1 SGHTA, CDR2 FQGNSA. The CDR3 sequence is CASSLGGGAGNTIYF. CDR3 DNA sequence: TGTGCCAGCAGCTTAGGCGGAGGGGCTGGAAACACCATATATTTT.

The V gene is TRBV18, the J gene TRBJ1-4; D is unclear. CDR1 and CDR2 from the germline V gene are KGHSH and LQKENI. The CDR3 has 13 residues. V lost 2 bases and J 8 bases, leaving 9 bases between the germline ends. The DNA for the CDR3 is TGTGCCAGCTCACCAGGGGTGGGCGAAAAACTGTTTTTT. Amino acid sequence: CASSPGVGEKLFF. The full variable domain, completed using reference TRBV18 and TRBJ1-4, is NAGVMQNPRHLVRRRGQEARLRCSPMKGHSHVYWYRQLPEEGLKFMVYLQKENIIDESGMPKERFSAEFPKEGPSILRIQQVVRGDSAAYFCASSPGVGEKLFFGSGTQLSVL.

V usage is TRBV7-2 and J usage is TRBJ1-6, with D perhaps matching TRBD1 (6 bases). Germline CDR1 is SGHTA and CDR2 is FQGNSA. The ends were cut back, 1 base at V and 7 bases at J, with 11 bases in the middle. This CDR3 region has 15 residues. The CDR3 nucleotides are TGTGCCAGCAGCTTAGAAGGGGGGGCAAATTCACCCCTCCACTTT. Its translation is CASSLEGGANSPLHF.

This chain connects TRBV11-2 to TRBJ1-4, with D uncertain. The CDR3 length is 15 residues. Germline lookup yields CDR1 SGHAT and CDR2 FQNNGV. V dropped 5 bases and J dropped 7 bases, with 17 bases sitting between them. This chain's CDR3 is CASSDVAGSFEKLFF. In nucleotides, the CDR3 is TGTGCCAGCAGCGACGTTGCGGGGTCCTTTGAAAAACTGTTTTTT.

The rearrangement joins TRBV3-1 (or the pseudogene TRBV3-2) to TRBJ2-1; tentatively, D is TRBD2 (6 bases). Germline V lookup: CDR1 LGHDT, CDR2 YNNKEL (reference sequence). V lost 4 bases and J lost 1, with 14 bases in between. CDR3 length: 16 residues. The CDR3 reads CASSRDPGLSYNEQFF. CDR3 nucleotides: TGTGCCAGCAGCCGGGATCCGGGACTTTCCTACAATGAGCAGTTCTTC.

The DNA of the CDR3 is TGTGCCAGCAGCCTATCCTTCGGGAGCTATGGCTACACCTTC. Amino acid sequence: CASSLSFGSYGYTF. The V gene is TRBV6-6, the J gene TRBJ1-2; D call uncertain. The length of the CDR3 is 14 residues. From germline, CDR1 is MNHNY and CDR2 SVGAGI (reference sequence). The V gene lost 6 bases and the J gene lost 4 bases, with 15 bases spanning the gap.

The chain joins TRBV2 to TRBJ2-1; the match to TRBD2 covers 11 bases. The germline V gene has CDR1 SNHLY and CDR2 FYNNEI. The V gene end was trimmed by 3 bases and the J gene end by 6 bases; junction bases not matched to a gene: 1. This CDR3 has 14 amino acids. The CDR3 here is CASSEGLAANEQFF. The CDR3 DNA follows: TGTGCCAGCAGTGAGGGACTAGCGGCCAATGAGCAGTTCTTC.

The chain recombines TRBV7-9 with TRBJ1-1; tentatively, D is TRBD1 (5 bases). Per germline, CDR1 SEHNR and CDR2 FQNEAQ (reference sequence). Between the trimmed V and J ends, which lost 4 bases and 4 bases, there was a span of 13 bases. This CDR3 has 14 residues. The CDR3 protein is CASSSIGGGTEAFF. For the CDR3, the DNA is TGTGCCAGCAGCTCCATCGGGGGGGGCACTGAAGCTTTCTTT.

On this clone itself: Other nucleotide sequences in the sample specify the same CDR3. The chain employs TRBV29-1 and TRBJ1-1; D possibly corresponds to TRBD1 (5 bases). Per germline, CDR1 SQVTM and CDR2 ANQGSEA. The CDR3 is 13 residues long. V lost 4 bases and J lost 2, with 11 bases in between. DNA of the CDR3: TGCAGCGTTGCGACGGGGGGAAACACTGAAGCTTTCTTT. Its translation: CSVATGGNTEAFF. Full variable domain (remainder filled in from reference TRBV29-1 and TRBJ1-1): SAVISQKPSRDICQRGTSLTIQCQVDSQVTMMFWYRQQPGQSLTLIATANQGSEATYESGFVIDKFPISRPNLTFSTLTVSNMSPEDSSIYLCSVATGGNTEAFFGQGTRLTVV.

The gene calls are TRBV2 and TRBJ2-5; 8 nucleotides align to TRBD1. Germline V CDR1 and CDR2: SNHLY, FYNNEI. Trimming took 3 bases from V and 5 from J; bases not matched to a gene: 5. CDR3 length: 14 amino acids. The DNA of the CDR3 is TGTGCCAGCAGTGAGGACAGGGCGGGGGAGACCCAGTACTTC. It specifies CASSEDRAGETQYF.

V is TRBV27 and J is TRBJ1-1; possibly TRBD1 for D (6 bases). This CDR3 is built from 15 residues. Per the germline V gene, CDR1 is MNHEY and CDR2 is SMNVEV (reference sequence). Between the trimmed V and J ends, which lost 6 bases and 4 bases, there was a span of 18 bases. CDR3 in amino acids: CASRGGGVRGTEAFF. In DNA form, the CDR3 reads TGTGCCAGCAGAGGGGGGGGTGTAAGAGGCACTGAAGCTTTCTTT.

The J gene is TRBJ2-1, the V gene TRBV11-3, with D tentatively TRBD1 (6 bases). Germline assignment: CDR1 SGHNT and CDR2 YENEEA. The CDR3 is made up of 13 amino acids. V was clipped by 3 bases and J by 5 bases, with 8 bases between them. Here the CDR3 reads CASSFGQNNEQFF. DNA of the CDR3: TGTGCCAGCAGCTTCGGACAGAACAATGAGCAGTTCTTC.